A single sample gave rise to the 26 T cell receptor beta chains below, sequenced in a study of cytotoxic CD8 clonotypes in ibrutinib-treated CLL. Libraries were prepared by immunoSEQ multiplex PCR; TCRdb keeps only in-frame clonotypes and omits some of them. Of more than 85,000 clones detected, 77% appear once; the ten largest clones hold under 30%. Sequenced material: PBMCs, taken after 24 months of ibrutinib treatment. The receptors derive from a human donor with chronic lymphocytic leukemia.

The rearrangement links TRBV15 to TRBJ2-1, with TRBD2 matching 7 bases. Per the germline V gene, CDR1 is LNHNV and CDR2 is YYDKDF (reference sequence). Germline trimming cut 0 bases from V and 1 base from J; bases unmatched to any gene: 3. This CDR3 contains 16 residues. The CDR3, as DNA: TGTGCCACCAGCAGAGATTTCGGGGGGTCCTACAATGAGCAGTTCTTC. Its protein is CATSRDFGGSYNEQFF.

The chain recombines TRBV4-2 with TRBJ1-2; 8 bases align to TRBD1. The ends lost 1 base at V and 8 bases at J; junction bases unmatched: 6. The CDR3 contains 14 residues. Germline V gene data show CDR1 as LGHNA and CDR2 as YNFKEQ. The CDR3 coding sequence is TGTGCCAGCAGCCAAGGGGACAGGCCCCAGGGCTACACCTTC. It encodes CASSQGDRPQGYTF.

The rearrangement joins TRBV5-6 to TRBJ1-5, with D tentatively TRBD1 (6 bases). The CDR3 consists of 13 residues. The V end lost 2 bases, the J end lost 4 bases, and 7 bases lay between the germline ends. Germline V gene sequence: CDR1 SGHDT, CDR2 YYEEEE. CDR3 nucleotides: TGTGCCAGCAGCTTAGACAGGAATCAGCCCCAGCATTTT. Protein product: CASSLDRNQPQHF.

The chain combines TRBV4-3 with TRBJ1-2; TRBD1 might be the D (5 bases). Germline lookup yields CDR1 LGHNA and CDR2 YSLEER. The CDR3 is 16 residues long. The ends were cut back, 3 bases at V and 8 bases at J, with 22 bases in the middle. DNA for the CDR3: TGCGCCAGCAGCCATGACCCGGGATCGAGGGGCGGGGGCTACACCTTC. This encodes CASSHDPGSRGGGYTF.

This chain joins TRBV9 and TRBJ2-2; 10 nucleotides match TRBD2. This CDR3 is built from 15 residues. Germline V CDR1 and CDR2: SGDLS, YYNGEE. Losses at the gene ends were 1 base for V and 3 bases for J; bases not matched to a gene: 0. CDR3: CASSVSGGDTGELFF. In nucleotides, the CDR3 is TGTGCCAGCAGCGTAAGCGGGGGGGACACCGGGGAGCTGTTTTTT.

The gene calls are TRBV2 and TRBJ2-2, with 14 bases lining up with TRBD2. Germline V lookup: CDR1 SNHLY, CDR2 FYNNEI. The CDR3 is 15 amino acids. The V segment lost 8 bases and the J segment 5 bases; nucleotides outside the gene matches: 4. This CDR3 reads CASGGTSGSTGELFF. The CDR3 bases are TGTGCCAGCGGCGGGACTAGCGGGAGTACCGGGGAGCTGTTTTTT.

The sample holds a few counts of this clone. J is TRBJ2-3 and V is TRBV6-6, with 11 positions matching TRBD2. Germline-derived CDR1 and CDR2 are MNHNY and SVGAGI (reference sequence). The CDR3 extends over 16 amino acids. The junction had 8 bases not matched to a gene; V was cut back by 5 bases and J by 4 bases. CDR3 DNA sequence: TGTGCCAGCAGTAATAGCGGGAGGGTTGGGGCAGATACGCAGTATTTT. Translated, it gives CASSNSGRVGADTQYF.

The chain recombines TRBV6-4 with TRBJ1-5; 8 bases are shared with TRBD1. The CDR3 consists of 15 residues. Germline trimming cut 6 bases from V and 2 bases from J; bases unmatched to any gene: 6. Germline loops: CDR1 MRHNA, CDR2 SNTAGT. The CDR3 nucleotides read TGTGCCAGCAGCGCCGGGACAGGCGGCAATCAGCCCCAGCATTTT. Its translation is CASSAGTGGNQPQHF.

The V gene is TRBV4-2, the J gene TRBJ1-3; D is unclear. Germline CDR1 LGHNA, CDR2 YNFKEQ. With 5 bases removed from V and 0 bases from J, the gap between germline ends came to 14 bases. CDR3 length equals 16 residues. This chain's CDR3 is CASSALQASSGNTIYF. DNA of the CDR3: TGTGCCAGCAGCGCCCTCCAGGCCAGCTCTGGAAACACCATATATTTT.

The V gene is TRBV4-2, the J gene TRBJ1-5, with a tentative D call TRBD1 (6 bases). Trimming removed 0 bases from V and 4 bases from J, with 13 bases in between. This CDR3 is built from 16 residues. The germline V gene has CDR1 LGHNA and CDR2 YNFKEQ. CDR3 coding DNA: TGTGCCAGCAGCCAAGAAAGGGGGGACTCAAATCAGCCCCAGCATTTT. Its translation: CASSQERGDSNQPQHF.

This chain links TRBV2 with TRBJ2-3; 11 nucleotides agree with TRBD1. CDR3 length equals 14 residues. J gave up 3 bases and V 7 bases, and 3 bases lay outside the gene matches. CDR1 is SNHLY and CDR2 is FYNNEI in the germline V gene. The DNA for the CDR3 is TGTGCCAGCAAGGGACAGGGGGGGACAGATACGCAGTATTTT. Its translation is CASKGQGGTDTQYF.

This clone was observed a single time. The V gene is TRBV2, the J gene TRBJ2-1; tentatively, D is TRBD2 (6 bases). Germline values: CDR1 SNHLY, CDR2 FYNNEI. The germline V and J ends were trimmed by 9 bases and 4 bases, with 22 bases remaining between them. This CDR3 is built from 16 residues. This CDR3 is CARRDTGTGVYNEQFF. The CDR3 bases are TGTGCCAGGAGAGACACCGGGACTGGGGTTTACAATGAGCAGTTCTTC.

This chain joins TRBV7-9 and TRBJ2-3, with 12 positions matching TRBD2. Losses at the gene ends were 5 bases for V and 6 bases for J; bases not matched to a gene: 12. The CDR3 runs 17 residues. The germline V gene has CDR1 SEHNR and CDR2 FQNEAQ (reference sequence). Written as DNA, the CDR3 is TGTGCCAGCAGCCGATGGACTAGCGGGAAAGGTTCGGATACGCAGTATTTT. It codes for CASSRWTSGKGSDTQYF.

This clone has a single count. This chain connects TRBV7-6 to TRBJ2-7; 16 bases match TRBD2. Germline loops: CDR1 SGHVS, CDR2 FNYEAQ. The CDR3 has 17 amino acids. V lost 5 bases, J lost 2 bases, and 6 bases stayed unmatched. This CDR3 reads CASSPGTSGRATYEQYF. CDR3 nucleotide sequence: TGTGCCAGCAGCCCCGGGACTAGCGGGAGGGCTACCTACGAGCAGTACTTC.

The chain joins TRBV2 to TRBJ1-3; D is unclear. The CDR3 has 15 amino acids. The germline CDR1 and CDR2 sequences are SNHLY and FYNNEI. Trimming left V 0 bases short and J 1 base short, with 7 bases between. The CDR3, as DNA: TGTGCCAGCAGTGAAGCATCGGGGTCTGGAAACACCATATATTTT. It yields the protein CASSEASGSGNTIYF.

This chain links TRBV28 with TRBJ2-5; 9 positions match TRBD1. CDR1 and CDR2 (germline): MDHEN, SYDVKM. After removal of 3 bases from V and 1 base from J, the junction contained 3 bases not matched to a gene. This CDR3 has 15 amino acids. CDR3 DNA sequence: TGTGCCAGCAGTTTGTCGACAGGGGGCCAAGAGACCCAGTACTTC. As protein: CASSLSTGGQETQYF.

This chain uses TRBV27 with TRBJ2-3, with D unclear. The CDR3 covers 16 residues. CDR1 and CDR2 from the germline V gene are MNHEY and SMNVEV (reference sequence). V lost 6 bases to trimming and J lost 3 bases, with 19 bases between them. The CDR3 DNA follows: TGTGCCAGCAGCCTTGGACCTCCTTTGCGGACAGATACGCAGTATTTT. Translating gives CASSLGPPLRTDTQYF.

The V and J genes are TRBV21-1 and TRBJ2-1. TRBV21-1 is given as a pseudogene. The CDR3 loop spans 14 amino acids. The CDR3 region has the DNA TGTGCCAGCAGCTTTAGGGTCTCCTACAATGAGCAGTTCTTC. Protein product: CASSFRVSYNEQFF.

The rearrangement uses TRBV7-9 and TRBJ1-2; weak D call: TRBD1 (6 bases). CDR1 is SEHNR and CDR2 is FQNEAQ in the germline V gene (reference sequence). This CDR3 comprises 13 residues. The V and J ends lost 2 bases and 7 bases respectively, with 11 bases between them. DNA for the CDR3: TGTGCCAGCAGCTTAATGGCAGGGGTTGGCTACACCTTC. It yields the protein CASSLMAGVGYTF.

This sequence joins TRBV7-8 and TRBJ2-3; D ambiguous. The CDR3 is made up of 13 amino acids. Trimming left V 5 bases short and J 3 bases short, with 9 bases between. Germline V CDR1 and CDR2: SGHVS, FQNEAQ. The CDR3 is CASSPRPTDTQYF. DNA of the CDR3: TGTGCCAGCAGCCCCCGACCAACAGATACGCAGTATTTT.

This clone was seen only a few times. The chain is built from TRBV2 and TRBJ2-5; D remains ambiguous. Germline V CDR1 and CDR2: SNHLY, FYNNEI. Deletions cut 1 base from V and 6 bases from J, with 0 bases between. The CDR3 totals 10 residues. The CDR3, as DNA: TGTGCCAGCAGTGAAGAGACCCAGTACTTC. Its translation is CASSEETQYF.

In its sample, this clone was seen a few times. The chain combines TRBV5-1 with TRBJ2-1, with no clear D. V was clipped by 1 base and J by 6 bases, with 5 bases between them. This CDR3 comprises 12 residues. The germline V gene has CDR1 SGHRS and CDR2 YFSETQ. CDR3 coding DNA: TGCGCCAGCAGCTTGAGTACCAATGAGCAGTTCTTC. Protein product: CASSLSTNEQFF.

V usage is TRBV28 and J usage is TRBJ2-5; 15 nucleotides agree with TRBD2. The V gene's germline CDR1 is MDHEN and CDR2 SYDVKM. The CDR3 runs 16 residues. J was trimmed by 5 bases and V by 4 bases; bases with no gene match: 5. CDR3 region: CASSSQGTSGRETQYF. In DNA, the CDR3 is TGTGCCAGCAGTTCCCAAGGGACTAGCGGGAGGGAGACCCAGTACTTC.

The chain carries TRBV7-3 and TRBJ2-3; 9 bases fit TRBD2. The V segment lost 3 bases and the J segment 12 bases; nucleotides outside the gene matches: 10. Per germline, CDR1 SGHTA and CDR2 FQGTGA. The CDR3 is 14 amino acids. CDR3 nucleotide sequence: TGTGCCAGCAGCTTGGGTCCTAGCGGGACCCTTCAGTATTTT. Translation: CASSLGPSGTLQYF.

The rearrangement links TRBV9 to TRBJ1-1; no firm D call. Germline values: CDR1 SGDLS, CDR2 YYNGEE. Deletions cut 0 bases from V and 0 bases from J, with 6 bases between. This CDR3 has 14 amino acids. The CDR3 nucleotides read TGTGCCAGCAGCGTAGGAATCATGAACACTGAAGCTTTCTTT. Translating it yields CASSVGIMNTEAFF.

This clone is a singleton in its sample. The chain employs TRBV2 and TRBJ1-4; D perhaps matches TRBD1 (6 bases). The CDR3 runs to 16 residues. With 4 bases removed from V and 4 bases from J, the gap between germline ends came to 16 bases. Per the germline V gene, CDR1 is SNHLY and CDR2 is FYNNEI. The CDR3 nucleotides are TGTGCCAGCAGTGCGAATGGGGGCCACATTAATGAAAAACTGTTTTTT. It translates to CASSANGGHINEKLFF. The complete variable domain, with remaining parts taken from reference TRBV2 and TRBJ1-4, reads EPEVTQTPSHQVTQMGQEVILRCVPISNHLYFYWYRQILGQKVEFLVSFYNNEISEKSEIFDDQFSVERPDGSNFTLKIRSTKLEDSAMYFCASSANGGHINEKLFFGSGTQLSVL.